This is a list of T cell receptor beta chains from one sample in a study of OX40 agonist ivuxolimab in advanced cancers. Sequenced by immunoSEQ multiplex PCR; TCRdb stores in-frame clones only, minus some. The sample lists 150,000 to 190,000 clones; roughly 92% were seen once. This sample comprised CD4+ or CD8+ T cells sorted from blood, obtained in a trial of the OX40 agonist ivuxolimab. The receptors derive from an adult with an advanced solid tumor such as melanoma, head and neck, liver or kidney cancer. Each CDR3 is given with its conserved first and last residue. Each record gives: D gene, clone size, V gene, J gene, CDR3 DNA, CDR3 protein. D genes are given only for firm matches. A row's size may be missing; if present it is once, few, many or a size class.

NA	NA	TRBV19	TRBJ1-5	TGTGCCAGTAGCCGCGAGGCTTGGGGGCGGAATCAGCCCCAGCATTTT	CASSREAWGRNQPQHF
NA	NA	TRBV9	TRBJ1-1	TGTGCCAGCAGCGTAGTTGGAGGGACGGGCACTGAAGCTTTCTTT	CASSVVGGTGTEAFF
NA	few	TRBV2	TRBJ1-5	TGTGCCAGCAGAGGAGGGGACAATCAGCCCCAGCATTTT	CASRGGDNQPQHF
NA	NA	TRBV18	TRBJ2-2	TGTGCCAGCTCACCCAGCGACGGCGACACCGGGGAGCTGTTTTTT	CASSPSDGDTGELFF
TRBD2	NA	TRBV7-3	TRBJ2-7	TGTGCCAGCAGCTCCCCGACTAGCGGGAGAGGGGAGCAGTACTTC	CASSSPTSGRGEQYF
NA	NA	TRBV6-5	TRBJ2-1	TGTGCCAGCAGGAGGAAGGGAGAGCAGTTCTTC	CASRRKGEQFF
NA	NA	TRBV7-2	TRBJ1-1	TGTGCCAGCAGCTTAGAGGCAGGTTATACTGAAGCTTTCTTT	CASSLEAGYTEAFF
NA	NA	TRBV7-9	TRBJ1-2	TGTGCCAGCAGCCCGAAGAGGGTGGAAGGCTACACCTTC	CASSPKRVEGYTF
TRBD1	NA	TRBV28	TRBJ1-2	TGTGCCAGCAGTTATACGACAGGGTACAGTGGCTACACCTTC	CASSYTTGYSGYTF
NA	NA	TRBV4-1	TRBJ2-7	TGCGCCAGCAGCCAAGCCTGGGGCAGGGGAACCTACGAGCAGTACTTC	CASSQAWGRGTYEQYF
NA	NA	TRBV5-6	TRBJ1-2	TGTGCCAGCAGCAGGGACACCGGCTATGGCTACACCTTC	CASSRDTGYGYTF
NA	NA	TRBV11-3	TRBJ2-6	TGTGCCAGCAGCCTCGGGGGGGCCAACGTCCTGACTTTC	CASSLGGANVLTF
TRBD1	NA	TRBV5-1	TRBJ1-1	TGCGCCAGCAGCTTCATACCGGGACAGGGGAGCACTGAAGCTTTCTTT	CASSFIPGQGSTEAFF
TRBD1	NA	TRBV7-2	TRBJ2-7	TGTGCCAGCAGCCAGCCGGGGACAGGGCTATACGAGCAGTACTTC	CASSQPGTGLYEQYF
TRBD2	NA	TRBV27	TRBJ2-1	TGTGCCAGCAGTTTACGTCCCGGGACTAGCGGGAGAGATGAGCAGTTCTTC	CASSLRPGTSGRDEQFF
TRBD1	once	TRBV29-1	TRBJ2-3	TGCAGCGTGGGGACAGCTAATACGCAGTATTTT	CSVGTANTQYF
NA	NA	TRBV13	TRBJ2-5	TGTGCCAGCACCCCTCCCGCGGGAACCGGGACCCAGTACTTC	CASTPPAGTGTQYF
NA	NA	TRBV10-1	TRBJ1-1	TGCGCCAGCAGTGAAAACTTTAGGGGCGAAGCTTTCTTT	CASSENFRGEAFF
NA	NA	TRBV6-5	TRBJ2-7	TGTGCCAGCAGTGAACAGTTCTACGAGCAGTACTTC	CASSEQFYEQYF
TRBD2	few	TRBV10-1	TRBJ2-7	TGCGCCAGCAGGGTGGGACTAGCGGTAGAGGACGAGCAGTACTTC	CASRVGLAVEDEQYF
NA	once	TRBV25-1	TRBJ1-2	TGTGCCAGCAGTAGGGGGAGCTATGGCTACACCTTC	CASSRGSYGYTF
NA	NA	TRBV9	TRBJ2-2	TGTGCCAGCAGCGTAGGGGGGACCCCCCACCTGTTTTTT	CASSVGGTPHLFF
TRBD1	NA	TRBV7-9	TRBJ2-7	TGTGCCAGCAGCCTCACGACAGGGCCATACGAGCAGTACTTC	CASSLTTGPYEQYF
NA	NA	TRBV4-2	TRBJ1-4	TGTGCCAGCAGCTCAAGGCATAAGGGGGGGTCTAATGAAAAACTGTTTTTT	CASSSRHKGGSNEKLFF
NA	NA	TRBV19	TRBJ1-5	TGTGCCAGTAGTCTCCCGGCGGGCAATCAGCCCCAGCATTTT	CASSLPAGNQPQHF
NA	NA	TRBV18	TRBJ1-1	TGTGCCAGCTCACCTAACCCCGGGAACACTGAAGCTTTCTTT	CASSPNPGNTEAFF
NA	NA	TRBV2	TRBJ1-2	TGTGCCAGCAGTGGCAGTATACGCTATGGCTACACCTTC	CASSGSIRYGYTF
NA	NA	TRBV28	TRBJ1-4	TGTGCCAGCAGCCCGGACCAGGTACTATATGAAAAACTGTTTTTT	CASSPDQVLYEKLFF
NA	NA	TRBV5-1	TRBJ2-6	TGCGCCAGCAGGTCCTTCTCTGGGGCCAACGTCCTGACTTTC	CASRSFSGANVLTF
TRBD1	NA	TRBV29-1	TRBJ2-3	TGCAGCGTGGCCGGACAGGGAAACACAGATACGCAGTATTTT	CSVAGQGNTDTQYF
TRBD2	NA	TRBV7-3	TRBJ2-1	TGTGCCAGCAGCTCAGCCGGGACTAGCGGCTACAATGAGCAGTTCTTC	CASSSAGTSGYNEQFF
TRBD2	NA	TRBV14	TRBJ2-7	TGTGCCAGCAGCGTGGGGGGGGGCTCCTACGAGCAGTACTTC	CASSVGGGSYEQYF
NA	NA	TRBV14	TRBJ1-3	TGTGCCAGCAGCCCCGCGGGGTCCTCTGGAAACACCATATATTTT	CASSPAGSSGNTIYF
NA	NA	TRBV29-1	TRBJ2-1	TGCAGCGTTGAAGACGGTTGGGACGGGAGTGAGCAGTTCTTC	CSVEDGWDGSEQFF
NA	NA	TRBV28	TRBJ2-7	TGTGCCAGCAGTTTAGATGGGGGAAGGGAGCAGTACTTC	CASSLDGGREQYF
NA	NA	TRBV5-1	TRBJ2-7	TGCGCCAGCACCGGCGGAGCCTTCTACGAGCAGTACTTC	CASTGGAFYEQYF
TRBD1	NA	TRBV10-3	TRBJ2-3	TGTGCCTTGCAGGGGGTAGGGCCCACAGATACGCAGTATTTT	CALQGVGPTDTQYF
TRBD1	NA	TRBV6-1	TRBJ1-5	TGTGCCAGCACCCCCGGGACAGGGAACAATCAGCCCCAGCATTTT	CASTPGTGNNQPQHF
NA	once	TRBV5-1	TRBJ1-1	TGCGCCAGCAGCTTGTTAGGTATCCTGAACACTGAAGCTTTCTTT	CASSLLGILNTEAFF
NA	once	TRBV18	TRBJ1-3	TGTGCCAGCTCACCAGCCCGCGTGGGAAACACCATATATTTT	CASSPARVGNTIYF
TRBD2	NA	TRBV7-8	TRBJ2-7	TGTGCCAGCAGCACCCGACTAGCGGGAGGTGCGGCCTACGAGCAGTACTTC	CASSTRLAGGAAYEQYF
NA	NA	TRBV7-9	TRBJ1-1	TGTGCCAGCAGCTTAATGGGGGTGAACACTGAAGCTTTCTTT	CASSLMGVNTEAFF
NA	NA	TRBV28	TRBJ1-2	TGTGCCAGCAGCCCCACCGAACCCTATGGCTACACCTTC	CASSPTEPYGYTF